Here is one T cell receptor beta chain with its context. This sample stems from a study of blood T cell repertoires in COVID-19. Study overall: Samples taken during acute and convalescent COVID-19 were collected in the United States, Italy and Spain. PBMCs, B-cell-depleted T cells, or T cells were the source of the cDNA or gDNA that made up the material.

Sequencing was performed with immunoSEQ multiplex PCR; in TCRdb, only in-frame clones are kept and a portion is missing. The sample includes about 120,000 clones, under 95% seen only once; the top ten take roughly 5%. This clonotype was sampled from a man between 60 and 75 years old with COVID-19, enrolled during active disease. The sequenced sample consisted of peripheral blood.

The CDR3, as DNA: TGTGCCAGTAGTACATCAGGGGGCTCCTACGAGCAGTACTTC. It yields the protein CASSTSGGSYEQYF. The chain couples TRBV19 to TRBJ2-7; 7 positions match TRBD1. From germline, CDR1 is LNHDA and CDR2 SQIVND (reference sequence). The CDR3 runs to 14 residues. The V segment lost 4 bases and the J segment 0 bases; nucleotides outside the gene matches: 3.